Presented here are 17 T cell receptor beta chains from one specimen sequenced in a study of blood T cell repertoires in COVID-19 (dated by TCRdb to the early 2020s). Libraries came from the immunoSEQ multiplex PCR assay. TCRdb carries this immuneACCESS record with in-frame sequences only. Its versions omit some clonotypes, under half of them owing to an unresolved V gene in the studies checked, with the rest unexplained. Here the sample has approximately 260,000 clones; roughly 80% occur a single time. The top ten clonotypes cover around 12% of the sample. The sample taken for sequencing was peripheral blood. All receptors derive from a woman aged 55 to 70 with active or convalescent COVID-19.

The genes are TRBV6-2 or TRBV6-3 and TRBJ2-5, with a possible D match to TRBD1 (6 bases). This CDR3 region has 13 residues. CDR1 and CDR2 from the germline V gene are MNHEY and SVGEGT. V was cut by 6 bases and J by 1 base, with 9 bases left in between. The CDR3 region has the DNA TGTGCCAGCAGCGACAGGATCCAAGAGACCCAGTACTTC. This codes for CASSDRIQETQYF.

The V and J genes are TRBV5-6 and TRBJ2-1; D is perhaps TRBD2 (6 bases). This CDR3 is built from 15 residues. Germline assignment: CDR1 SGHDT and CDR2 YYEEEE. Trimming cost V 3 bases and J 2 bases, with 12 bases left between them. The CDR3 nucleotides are TGTGCCAGCAGCTCGTCGGGGGTTCCCTACAATGAGCAGTTCTTC. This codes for CASSSSGVPYNEQFF.

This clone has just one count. The CDR3 DNA reads as TGTGCCAGCAGTTCCCCATCGACAGCAAAGGGTGGCTACACCTTC. Its protein is CASSSPSTAKGGYTF. V usage is TRBV6-5 and J usage is TRBJ1-2, with D possibly being TRBD1 (5 bases). CDR1 MNHEY and CDR2 SVGAGI come from the germline V gene. V lost 4 bases, J lost 7 bases, and 19 bases lay in between. The length of the CDR3 is 15 residues.

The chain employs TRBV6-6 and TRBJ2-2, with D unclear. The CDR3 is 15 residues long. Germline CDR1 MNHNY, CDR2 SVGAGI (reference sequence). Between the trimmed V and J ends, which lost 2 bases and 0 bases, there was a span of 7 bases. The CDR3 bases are TGTGCCAGCAGTTACGGCAGGTCGAACACCGGGGAGCTGTTTTTT. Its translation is CASSYGRSNTGELFF.

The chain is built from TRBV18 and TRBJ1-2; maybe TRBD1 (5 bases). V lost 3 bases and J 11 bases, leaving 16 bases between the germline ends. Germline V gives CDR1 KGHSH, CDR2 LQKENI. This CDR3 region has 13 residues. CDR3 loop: CASSPRTDSMYTF. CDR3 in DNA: TGTGCCAGCTCACCTCGAACAGACAGTATGTACACCTTC.

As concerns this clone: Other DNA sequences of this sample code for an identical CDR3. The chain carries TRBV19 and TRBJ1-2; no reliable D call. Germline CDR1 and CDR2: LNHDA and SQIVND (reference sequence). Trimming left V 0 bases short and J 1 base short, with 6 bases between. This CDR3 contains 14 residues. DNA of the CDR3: TGTGCCAGTAGTATAGATCCGGGTAACTATGGCTACACCTTC. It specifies CASSIDPGNYGYTF. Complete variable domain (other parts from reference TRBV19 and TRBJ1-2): DGGITQSPKYLFRKEGQNVTLSCEQNLNHDAMYWYRQDPGQGLRLIYYSQIVNDFQKGDIAEGYSVSREKKESFPLTVTSAQKNPTAFYLCASSIDPGNYGYTFGSGTRLTVV.

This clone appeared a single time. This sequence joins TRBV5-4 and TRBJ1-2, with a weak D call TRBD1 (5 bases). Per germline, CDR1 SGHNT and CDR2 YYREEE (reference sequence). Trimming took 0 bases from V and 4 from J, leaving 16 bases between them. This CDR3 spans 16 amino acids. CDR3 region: CASSLASGEIGYGYTF. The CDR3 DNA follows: TGTGCCAGCAGCTTGGCCTCGGGGGAAATCGGCTATGGCTACACCTTC.

CDR3 bases: TGTGCCAGCTCGGACTGGGGTAGCGGGGGCCGGGGAGCCAAAAACATTCAGTACTTC. It codes for CASSDWGSGGRGAKNIQYF. This chain links TRBV2 with TRBJ2-4, with 9 bases aligning to TRBD2. The CDR3 runs to 19 residues. V shed 8 bases and J 0 bases; nucleotides not matched to a gene: 17. Germline-derived CDR1 and CDR2 are SNHLY and FYNNEI. Full variable domain (remainder filled in from reference TRBV2 and TRBJ2-4): EPEVTQTPSHQVTQMGQEVILRCVPISNHLYFYWYRQILGQKVEFLVSFYNNEISEKSEIFDDQFSVERPDGSNFTLKIRSTKLEDSAMYFCASSDWGSGGRGAKNIQYFGAGTRLSVL.

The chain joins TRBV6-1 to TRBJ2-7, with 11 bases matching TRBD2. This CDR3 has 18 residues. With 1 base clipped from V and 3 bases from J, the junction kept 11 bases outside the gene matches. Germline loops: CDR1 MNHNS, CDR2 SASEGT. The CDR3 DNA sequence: TGTGCCAGCAGTGAAGATTCCAAAGGGACTAGCGGCCTCTACGAGCAGTACTTC. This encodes CASSEDSKGTSGLYEQYF.

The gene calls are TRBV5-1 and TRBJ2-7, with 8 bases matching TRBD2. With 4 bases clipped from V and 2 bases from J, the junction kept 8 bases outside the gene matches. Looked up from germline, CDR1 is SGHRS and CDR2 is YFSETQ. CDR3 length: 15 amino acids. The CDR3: CASSPGGGSTYEQYF. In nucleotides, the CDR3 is TGCGCCAGCAGCCCCGGCGGGGGGTCCACCTACGAGCAGTACTTC.

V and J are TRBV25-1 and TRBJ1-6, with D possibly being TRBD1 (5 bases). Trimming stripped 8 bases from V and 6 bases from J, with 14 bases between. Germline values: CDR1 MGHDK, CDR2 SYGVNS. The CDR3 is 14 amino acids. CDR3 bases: TGTGCCAGCGCTCGCGGGGCGCCTAATTCACCCCTCCACTTT. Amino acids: CASARGAPNSPLHF.

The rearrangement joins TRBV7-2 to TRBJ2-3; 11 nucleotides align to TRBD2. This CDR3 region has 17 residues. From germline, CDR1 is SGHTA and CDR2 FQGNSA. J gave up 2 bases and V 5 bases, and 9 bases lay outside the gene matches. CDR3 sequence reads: CASSPRPSGGTTDTQYF. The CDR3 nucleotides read TGTGCCAGCAGCCCGAGGCCTAGCGGGGGGACCACAGATACGCAGTATTTT.

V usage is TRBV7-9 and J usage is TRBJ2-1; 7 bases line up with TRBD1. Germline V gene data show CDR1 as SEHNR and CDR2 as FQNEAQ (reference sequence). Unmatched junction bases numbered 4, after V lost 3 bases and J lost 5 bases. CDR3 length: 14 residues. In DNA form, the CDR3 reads TGTGCCAGCAGCTTGAAGGGGGCCCACAATGAGCAGTTCTTC. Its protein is CASSLKGAHNEQFF.

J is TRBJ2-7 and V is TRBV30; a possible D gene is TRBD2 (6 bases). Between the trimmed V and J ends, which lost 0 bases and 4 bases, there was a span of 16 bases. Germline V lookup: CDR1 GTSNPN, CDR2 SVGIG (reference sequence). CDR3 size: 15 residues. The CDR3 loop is CAWSVRGRAGYEQYF. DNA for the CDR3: TGTGCCTGGAGTGTAAGGGGAAGGGCGGGATACGAGCAGTACTTC.

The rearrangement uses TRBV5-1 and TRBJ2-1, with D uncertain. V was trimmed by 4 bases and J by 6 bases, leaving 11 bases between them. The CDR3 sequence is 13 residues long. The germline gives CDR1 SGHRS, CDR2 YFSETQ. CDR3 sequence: CASSPPTPNEQFF. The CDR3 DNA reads TGCGCCAGCAGCCCGCCCACACCCAATGAGCAGTTCTTC.

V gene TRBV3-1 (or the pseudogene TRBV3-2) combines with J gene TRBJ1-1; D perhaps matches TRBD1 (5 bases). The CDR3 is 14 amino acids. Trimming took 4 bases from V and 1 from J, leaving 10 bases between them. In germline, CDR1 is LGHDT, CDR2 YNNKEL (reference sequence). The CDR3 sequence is CASSRGVQNTEAFF. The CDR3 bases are TGTGCCAGCAGCCGGGGGGTCCAGAACACTGAAGCTTTCTTT.

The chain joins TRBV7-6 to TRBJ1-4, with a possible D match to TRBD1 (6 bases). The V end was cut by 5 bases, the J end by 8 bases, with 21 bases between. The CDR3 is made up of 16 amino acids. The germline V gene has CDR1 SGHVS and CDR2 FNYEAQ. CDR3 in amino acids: CASSPGGGHKGEKLFF. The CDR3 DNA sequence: TGTGCCAGCAGCCCCGGGGGGGGGCATAAAGGAGAAAAACTGTTTTTT.